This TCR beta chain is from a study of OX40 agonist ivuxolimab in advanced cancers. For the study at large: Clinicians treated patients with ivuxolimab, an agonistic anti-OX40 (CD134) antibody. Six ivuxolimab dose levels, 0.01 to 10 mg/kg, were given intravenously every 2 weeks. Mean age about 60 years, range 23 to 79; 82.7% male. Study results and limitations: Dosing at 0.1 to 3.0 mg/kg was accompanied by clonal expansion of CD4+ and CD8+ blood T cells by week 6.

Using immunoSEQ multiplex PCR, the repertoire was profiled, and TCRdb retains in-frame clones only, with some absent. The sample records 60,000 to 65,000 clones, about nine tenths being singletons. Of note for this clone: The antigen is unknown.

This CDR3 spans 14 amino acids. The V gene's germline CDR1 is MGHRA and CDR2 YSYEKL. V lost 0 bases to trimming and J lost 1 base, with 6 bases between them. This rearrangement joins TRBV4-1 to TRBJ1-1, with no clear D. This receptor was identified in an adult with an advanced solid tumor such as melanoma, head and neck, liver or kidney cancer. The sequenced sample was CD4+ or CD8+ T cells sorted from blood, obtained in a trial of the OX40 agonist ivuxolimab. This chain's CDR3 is CASSQDSSNTEAFF. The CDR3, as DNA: TGCGCCAGCAGCCAAGACAGCTCGAACACTGAAGCTTTCTTT.